What follows are 8 T cell receptor beta chains derived from one specimen sequenced in a study of CD8 T cells in ankylosing spondylitis. Broader study findings: The study identified a TCR beta motif of several highly homologous variants that appeared characteristic of ankylosing spondylitis blood.

What these receptors recognize is not known. TCRdb reprocessed the 5' RACE reads with MiXCR, giving one entry per CDR3 protein. The table lists 670,000 or so distinct CDR3 sequences, around a fifth of them singletons, with around 20% in the top ten. The specimen was blood, either unsorted or a sorted T cell fraction (not recorded which). These receptors were taken from a male donor with ankylosing spondylitis.

This sequence joins TRBV4-2 and TRBJ2-1, with TRBD2 matching 10 bases. The CDR3 runs to 16 residues. Germline lookup yields CDR1 LGHNA and CDR2 YNFKEQ. V was clipped by 5 bases and J by 5 bases; unmatched bases: 9. CDR3 nucleotide sequence: TGTGCCAGCAGCGGAGGGCTAGCGGGAGAAAACAATGAGCAGTTCTTC. Residues: CASSGGLAGENNEQFF.

This clonotype was detected only a few times. This chain links TRBV7-9 with TRBJ1-6; 7 nucleotides align to TRBD1. Losses at the gene ends were 6 bases for V and 6 bases for J; bases not matched to a gene: 11. The CDR3 is 16 residues long. Germline CDR1 SEHNR, CDR2 FQNEAQ (reference sequence). The CDR3 nucleotides are TGTGCCAGCAGTCGTAAACAGGGGATATCTAATTCACCCCTCCACTTT. It specifies CASSRKQGISNSPLHF.

This clonotype was counted between two and nine times. The V gene is TRBV15, the J gene TRBJ2-7; 8 nucleotides match TRBD1. The V gene's germline CDR1 is LNHNV and CDR2 YYDKDF (reference sequence). The V and J ends lost 3 bases and 5 bases, in that order; junction bases with no gene match: 3. The CDR3 runs to 13 residues. CDR3 nucleotide sequence: TGTGCCACCAGCAGCGGACAGGGAAACGAGCAGTACTTC. Its translation: CATSSGQGNEQYF.

This clonotype was counted between two and nine times. The V and J genes are TRBV6-1 and TRBJ1-2, with 7 positions matching TRBD1. Unmatched junction bases numbered 19, after V lost 6 bases and J lost 9 bases. Germline V CDR1 and CDR2: MNHNS, SASEGT. The CDR3 is made up of 16 amino acids. CDR3 amino acids: CASRTPGTGENYSYTF. The DNA for the CDR3 is TGTGCCAGCAGGACCCCGGGAACAGGGGAAAATTACAGCTACACCTTC.

This CDR3 is CASVRGFDETQYF. In DNA, the CDR3 is TGTGCCAGCGTCAGGGGTTTCGACGAGACCCAGTACTTC. V usage is TRBV28 and J usage is TRBJ2-5; a possible D gene is TRBD1 (6 bases). CDR1 and CDR2 from the germline V gene are MDHEN and SYDVKM. The V and J ends lost 8 bases and 5 bases respectively, with 15 bases between them. This CDR3 is built from 13 residues. Supplemented by reference TRBV28 and TRBJ2-5, the full variable domain reads DVKVTQSSRYLVKRTGEKVFLECVQDMDHENMFWYRQDPGLGLRLIYFSYDVKMKEKGDIPEGYSVSREKKERFSLILESASTNQTSMYLCASVRGFDETQYFGPGTRLLVL.

This clonotype was counted between two and nine times. The CDR3: CASSARGGLDEQFF. For the CDR3, the DNA is TGTGCCAGCAGCGCGCGGGGGGGCCTCGATGAGCAGTTCTTC. The chain couples TRBV9 to TRBJ2-1, with 9 bases matching TRBD2. This CDR3 region has 14 residues. The ends lost 3 bases at V and 8 bases at J; junction bases unmatched: 6. CDR1 SGDLS and CDR2 YYNGEE come from the germline V gene.

The V and J genes are TRBV7-8 and TRBJ2-7; tentatively, D is TRBD2 (8 bases). The V and J ends lost 5 bases and 4 bases respectively, with 21 bases between them. This CDR3 is 16 amino acids long. Germline loops: CDR1 SGHVS, CDR2 FQNEAQ. This CDR3 is CASSPGGGGRSYEQYF. The CDR3 DNA follows: TGTGCCAGCAGCCCAGGGGGGGGCGGGAGGTCGTACGAGCAGTACTTC.

The rearrangement uses TRBV5-6 and TRBJ1-1; D unresolved. This CDR3 comprises 14 residues. Trimming took off 2 bases at V and 5 bases at J, with 13 bases between the two ends. In germline, CDR1 is SGHDT, CDR2 YYEEEE. The CDR3 loop is CASSLGFGVTEAFF. The CDR3 DNA reads as TGTGCCAGCAGCTTAGGATTTGGGGTAACTGAAGCTTTCTTT.